In this sample, the clone carrying this T cell receptor beta chain is medium-sized. Its antigen is unidentified. Sequencing of the DNA from cultured CD4+ T cells was carried out with the Oncomine TCR Beta short-read assay. CD4+ T cells were cultured, and genomic DNA was extracted from them. TCRdb reanalysed the PCR reads using MiXCR and keeps one entry per CDR3 protein. The data show about 13,000 distinct CDR3 sequences, more than 45% seen once. The sample belongs to a study of vaccination and CD4 T cells after COVID-19. Study as a whole: Each person enrolled got two BNT162b2 or mRNA-1273 vaccine doses. The stimulus for the cells was overlapping spike peptides derived from SARS-CoV-2, HCoV-NL63, HCoV-OC43 and HCoV-229E.

The treatment is: approximately nine-day PBMC culture with coronavirus spike peptide pools or control peptides (ViraFEST assay). The authors swapped half the medium for fresh IL-2 medium on days 3 and 7. Germline loops: CDR1 LNHDA, CDR2 SQIVND (reference sequence). The V segment lost 1 base and the J segment 8 bases; nucleotides outside the gene matches: 10. The CDR3 contains 16 residues. Sequencing input: CD4+ T cells from blood, cultured in vitro. The V gene is TRBV19, the J gene TRBJ2-2; 7 nucleotides agree with TRBD1. The TCR originated in a human donor who had recovered from COVID-19. The CDR3 DNA sequence: TGTGCCAGTAGTATAGGACAGGGTGTTGGTTCGGGGGAGCTGTTTTTT. Translated: CASSIGQGVGSGELFF.